This entry lists 27 T cell receptor beta chains sequenced from one sample in a study of blood T cell repertoires in COVID-19. Produced via immunoSEQ multiplex PCR; TCRdb's table is partial and in-frame only. The table has about 140,000 clones, approximately 80% seen once. The sample taken for sequencing was peripheral blood. The receptors here all came from a human donor in a cohort sampled during active COVID-19.

The rearrangement links TRBV27 to TRBJ1-3; TRBD1 agrees at 7 bases. Losses at the gene ends were 6 bases for V and 5 bases for J; bases not matched to a gene: 7. The V gene's germline CDR1 is MNHEY and CDR2 SMNVEV (reference sequence). The length of the CDR3 is 14 residues. This chain's CDR3 is CASRMTGSRNTIYF. The CDR3 bases are TGTGCCAGCAGAATGACAGGGTCAAGAAACACCATATATTTT.

The chain links TRBV7-2 to TRBJ1-2, with TRBD1 matching over 7 bases. Germline values: CDR1 SGHTA, CDR2 FQGNSA. The CDR3 runs 11 residues. V dropped 6 bases and J dropped 7; count of bases not matched to a gene: 2. The CDR3: CASRRDSGYTF. The DNA of the CDR3 is TGTGCCAGCAGACGGGACAGTGGCTACACCTTC.

This chain joins TRBV3-1 (or the pseudogene TRBV3-2) and TRBJ2-2; D is possibly TRBD2 (6 bases). The CDR3 is 14 amino acids. V dropped 2 bases and J dropped 3 bases, with 7 bases sitting between them. The germline gives CDR1 LGHDT, CDR2 YNNKEL (reference sequence). The CDR3 here is CASSQRGDTGELFF. The CDR3 DNA reads TGTGCCAGCAGCCAACGCGGGGACACCGGGGAGCTGTTTTTT.

V is TRBV7-2 and J is TRBJ2-7, with 8 bases that match TRBD2. The CDR3 loop spans 17 amino acids. V was clipped by 2 bases and J by 0 bases; unmatched bases: 9. Per the germline V gene, CDR1 is SGHTA and CDR2 is FQGNSA. CDR3 sequence: CASSLSGERGLSYEQYF. The CDR3 coding sequence is TGTGCCAGCAGCTTAAGCGGAGAGCGGGGGCTCTCCTACGAGCAGTACTTC.

The rearrangement uses TRBV5-1 and TRBJ2-5; D might be TRBD2 (6 bases). The CDR3 has 15 residues. Germline lookup yields CDR1 SGHRS and CDR2 YFSETQ. V shed 2 bases and J shed 5 bases, with 16 bases lying between them. CDR3 sequence: CASSFLLGAGETQYF. CDR3 nucleotides: TGCGCCAGCAGCTTCCTGCTAGGGGCGGGGGAGACCCAGTACTTC.

CDR3 loop: CASSEATSEAFF. The CDR3 DNA reads TGTGCCAGCAGTGAAGCGACATCTGAAGCTTTCTTT. The chain joins TRBV6-1 to TRBJ1-1; D is undetermined. Germline V gives CDR1 MNHNS, CDR2 SASEGT. Trimming took off 0 bases at V and 6 bases at J, with 5 bases between the two ends. The CDR3 contains 12 residues.

The chain joins TRBV7-2 to TRBJ2-7, with D perhaps matching TRBD2 (5 bases). Trimming shortened V by 5 bases and J by 0 bases, and 20 bases separated the two germline ends. Germline V gene lookup returns CDR1 SGHTA and CDR2 FQGNSA. This CDR3 is 17 amino acids long. CDR3 sequence: CASSPRRTGFSSYEQYF. CDR3 nucleotides: TGTGCCAGCAGCCCCCGGCGTACGGGGTTTAGCTCCTACGAGCAGTACTTC.

The chain carries TRBV6-2 or TRBV6-3 and TRBJ2-1, with a weak D call TRBD2 (6 bases). The CDR3 runs to 14 residues. Germline-derived CDR1 and CDR2 are MNHEY and SVGEGT. The V gene lost 5 bases and the J gene lost 7 bases, with 15 bases spanning the gap. The CDR3, as DNA: TGTGCCAGCAGTCCGGGGGTGCGAGCGAATGAGCAGTTCTTC. Translated, it gives CASSPGVRANEQFF.

There are a few counts of this clone. The chain carries TRBV7-8 and TRBJ2-7; 13 positions match TRBD2. CDR3 size: 15 residues. J was trimmed by 2 bases and V by 5 bases; bases with no gene match: 3. CDR1 and CDR2 from the germline V gene are SGHVS and FQNEAQ. The CDR3 region has the DNA TGTGCCAGCAGCCTACTAGCGGGGGGGACCTACGAGCAGTACTTC. Its protein product is CASSLLAGGTYEQYF.

V and J are TRBV7-3 and TRBJ2-1; 7 bases line up with TRBD2. CDR1 is SGHTA and CDR2 is FQGTGA in the germline V gene. Germline trimming cut 5 bases from V and 3 bases from J; bases unmatched to any gene: 7. The CDR3 is made up of 15 amino acids. The CDR3 bases are TGTGCCAGCAGCGTCGCGGGGGATGACTACAATGAGCAGTTCTTC. It encodes CASSVAGDDYNEQFF.

This rearrangement joins TRBV19 to TRBJ2-1, with TRBD1 identical over 7 bases. Trimming cost V 4 bases and J 6 bases; bases outside gene matches: 9. From germline, CDR1 is LNHDA and CDR2 SQIVND (reference sequence). This CDR3 has 15 residues. CDR3 region: CASSTKTGTGNEQFF. The DNA for the CDR3 is TGTGCCAGTAGTACCAAGACAGGGACGGGCAATGAGCAGTTCTTC.

The chain is built from TRBV7-9 and TRBJ2-1; 13 bases line up with TRBD2. Germline trimming cut 4 bases from V and 12 bases from J; bases unmatched to any gene: 12. The CDR3 totals 16 residues. Germline V gives CDR1 SEHNR, CDR2 FQNEAQ (reference sequence). Here the CDR3 reads CASSSEGLAGEKWQFF. CDR3 coding DNA: TGTGCCAGCAGCTCCGAAGGACTAGCGGGGGAAAAGTGGCAGTTCTTC. The full variable domain, with the rest looked up from reference TRBV7-9 and TRBJ2-1, is DTGVSQNPRHKITKRGQNVTFRCDPISEHNRLYWYRQTLGQGPEFLTYFQNEAQLEKSRLLSDRFSAERPKGSFSTLEIQRTEQGDSAMYLCASSSEGLAGEKWQFFGPGTRLTVL.

The chain joins TRBV2 to TRBJ2-7, with TRBD1 matching 11 bases. V lost 5 bases to trimming and J lost 4 bases; unmatched junction nucleotides: 10. The CDR3 is made up of 16 amino acids. CDR1 SNHLY and CDR2 FYNNEI come from the germline V gene. CDR3 bases: TGTGCCAGCAGTCCGGGACAGGGGGATAATAGGTACGAGCAGTACTTC. Residues: CASSPGQGDNRYEQYF.

The chain is built from TRBV9 and TRBJ2-5; 10 bases are shared with TRBD2. V shed 3 bases, J shed 1 base, and the junction held 12 bases outside the gene matches. This CDR3 region has 18 residues. Germline-derived CDR1 and CDR2 are SGDLS and YYNGEE. The chain's CDR3 is CASSGSNERGGLQETQYF. In nucleotides, the CDR3 is TGTGCCAGCAGCGGATCCAACGAGCGGGGGGGCCTCCAAGAGACCCAGTACTTC.

The gene calls are TRBV18 and TRBJ1-5; TRBD1 aligns across 8 bases. The germline V gene encodes CDR1 KGHSH and CDR2 LQKENI. The CDR3 contains 14 residues. V lost 5 bases and J lost 7; bases outside the gene matches: 7. The CDR3 sequence is CASSLQGEGQPQHF. The CDR3 coding sequence is TGTGCCAGCTCATTACAGGGGGAAGGGCAGCCCCAGCATTTT.

This clone is medium-sized (0.01 to 0.1%) by share. The chain employs TRBV7-9 and TRBJ1-4; 10 positions match TRBD1. Germline CDR1 is SEHNR and CDR2 is FQNEAQ (reference sequence). V dropped 4 bases and J dropped 8; count of bases not matched to a gene: 4. The CDR3 contains 14 residues. DNA of the CDR3: TGTGCCAGCAGCTCGGGACAGGGGTTCGAAAAACTGTTTTTT. This sequence encodes CASSSGQGFEKLFF.

The CDR3 protein is CASSQGQGVEGYGYTF. The CDR3 region has the DNA TGTGCCAGCAGTCAAGGACAGGGGGTCGAAGGCTATGGCTACACCTTC. This rearrangement joins TRBV28 to TRBJ1-2, with TRBD1 identical over 10 bases. This CDR3 has 16 residues. J gave up 4 bases and V 5 bases, and 10 bases lay outside the gene matches. Per the germline V gene, CDR1 is MDHEN and CDR2 is SYDVKM.

The rearrangement uses TRBV5-4 and TRBJ2-6, with 8 bases fitting TRBD1. Germline V gene sequence: CDR1 SGHNT, CDR2 YYREEE (reference sequence). J lost 4 bases, V lost 6 bases, and 12 bases had no gene match. The CDR3 covers 17 residues. The CDR3: CASNRLRTGTGANVLTF. The DNA of the CDR3 is TGTGCCAGCAACCGACTCCGGACAGGGACCGGGGCCAACGTCCTGACTTTC.

The chain is built from TRBV7-2 and TRBJ1-5; 9 bases are a match to TRBD1. Trimming at V came to 6 bases and at J to 5 bases, leaving 5 bases not matched to a gene. CDR1 is SGHTA, CDR2 FQGNSA, per germline. The CDR3 extends over 14 amino acids. The chain's CDR3 is CASSGQGRHQPQHF. DNA of the CDR3: TGTGCCAGCAGTGGACAGGGGCGCCATCAGCCCCAGCATTTT.

V is TRBV19 and J is TRBJ2-7, with D possibly being TRBD1 (5 bases). The CDR3 length is 16 residues. Germline CDR1 reads LNHDA; CDR2 reads SQIVND (reference sequence). The germline V and J ends were trimmed by 3 bases and 3 bases, with 18 bases remaining between them. This CDR3 reads CASSMVPGIPNYEQYF. DNA of the CDR3: TGTGCCAGTAGTATGGTCCCAGGGATACCTAACTACGAGCAGTACTTC.

This clone was counted a single time. The chain uses TRBV28 and TRBJ1-2; D is uncertain. Trimming pared 1 base from V and 2 bases from J, leaving 11 bases between. The CDR3 extends over 15 amino acids. In germline, CDR1 is MDHEN, CDR2 SYDVKM. Written as DNA, the CDR3 is TGTGCCAGCAGTTTATCTTCTCGAGGAAACTATGGCTACACCTTC. It translates to CASSLSSRGNYGYTF.

The chain has TRBV19 and TRBJ2-6; a possible D gene is TRBD1 (5 bases). This CDR3 contains 17 residues. Trimming took off 7 bases at V and 1 base at J, with 17 bases between the two ends. Germline V CDR1 and CDR2: LNHDA, SQIVND (reference sequence). As DNA, the CDR3 is TGTGCCAGTAAGTCCCCCAGGGTGGGATCTGGGGCCAACGTCCTGACTTTC. Protein product: CASKSPRVGSGANVLTF.

This clone has only one observation. Other nucleotide sequences from this sample produce the same CDR3. The genes are TRBV9 and TRBJ2-2; a possible D gene is TRBD1 (5 bases). Trimming removed 1 base from V and 2 bases from J, with 6 bases in between. This CDR3 region has 14 residues. In germline, CDR1 is SGDLS, CDR2 YYNGEE. The CDR3, as DNA: TGTGCCAGCAGCGTAACAGGAAACACCGGGGAGCTGTTTTTT. Protein product: CASSVTGNTGELFF. Together with reference TRBV9 and TRBJ2-2, the CDR3 gives the full variable domain: DSGVTQTPKHLITATGQRVTLRCSPRSGDLSVYWYQQSLDQGLQFLIQYYNGEERAKGNILERFSAQQFPDLHSELNLSSLELGDSALYFCASSVTGNTGELFFGEGSRLTVL.

This clone has just one count. The chain uses TRBV5-5 and TRBJ1-1; TRBD1 agrees at 10 bases. The CDR3 runs to 18 residues. The ends lost 0 bases at V and 2 bases at J; junction bases unmatched: 10. Germline-derived CDR1 and CDR2 are SGHKS and YYEKEE (reference sequence). Written as DNA, the CDR3 is TGTGCCAGCAGCTTGGGGGACAGGGGCCCCAGGGGCAACACTGAAGCTTTCTTT. Translating gives CASSLGDRGPRGNTEAFF.

This clone was seen a few times. The chain couples TRBV28 to TRBJ2-1, with D unresolved. CDR1 and CDR2 from the germline V gene are MDHEN and SYDVKM. The CDR3 has 15 amino acids. V lost 3 bases and J lost 4, with 13 bases in between. DNA of the CDR3: TGTGCCAGCAGTTTCTCGAGACAAGCATACAATGAGCAGTTCTTC. Its translation: CASSFSRQAYNEQFF.

In this sample, this clone turned up a few times. The rearrangement joins TRBV11-2 to TRBJ1-2; D gene uncertain. CDR1 SGHAT and CDR2 FQNNGV come from the germline V gene. CDR3 length: 12 residues. Trimming cost V 4 bases and J 5 bases, with 8 bases left between them. Here the CDR3 DNA reads TGTGCCAGCAGCTATAAGCCATATGGCTACACCTTC. This translates into CASSYKPYGYTF. Drawing the rest from reference TRBV11-2 and TRBJ1-2, the complete variable domain is EAGVAQSPRYKIIEKRQSVAFWCNPISGHATLYWYQQILGQGPKLLIQFQNNGVVDDSQLPKDRFSAERLKGVDSTLKIQPAKLEDSAVYLCASSYKPYGYTFGSGTRLTVV.

The V call is TRBV10-3, the J call TRBJ2-2; D is perhaps TRBD2 (6 bases). Trimming cost V 6 bases and J 2 bases, with 10 bases left between them. Germline CDR1 ENHRY, CDR2 SYGVKD. The CDR3 extends over 14 amino acids. The CDR3 region has the DNA TGTGCCATCAGGGGGACTTCTAACACCGGGGAGCTGTTTTTT. It yields the protein CAIRGTSNTGELFF.